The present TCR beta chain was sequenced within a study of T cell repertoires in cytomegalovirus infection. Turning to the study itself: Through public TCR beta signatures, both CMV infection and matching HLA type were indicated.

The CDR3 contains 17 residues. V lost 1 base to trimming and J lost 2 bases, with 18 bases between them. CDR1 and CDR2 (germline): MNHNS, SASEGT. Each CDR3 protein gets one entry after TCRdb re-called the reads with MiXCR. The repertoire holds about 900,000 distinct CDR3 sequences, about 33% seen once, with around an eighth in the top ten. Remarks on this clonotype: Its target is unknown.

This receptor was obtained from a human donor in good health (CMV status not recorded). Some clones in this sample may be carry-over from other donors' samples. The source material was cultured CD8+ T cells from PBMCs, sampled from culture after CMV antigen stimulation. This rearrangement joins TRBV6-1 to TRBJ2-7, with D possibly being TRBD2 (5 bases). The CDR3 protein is CASSEGLANKAPYEQYF. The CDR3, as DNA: TGTGCCAGCAGTGAAGGGCTAGCTAACAAGGCTCCCTACGAGCAGTACTTC.